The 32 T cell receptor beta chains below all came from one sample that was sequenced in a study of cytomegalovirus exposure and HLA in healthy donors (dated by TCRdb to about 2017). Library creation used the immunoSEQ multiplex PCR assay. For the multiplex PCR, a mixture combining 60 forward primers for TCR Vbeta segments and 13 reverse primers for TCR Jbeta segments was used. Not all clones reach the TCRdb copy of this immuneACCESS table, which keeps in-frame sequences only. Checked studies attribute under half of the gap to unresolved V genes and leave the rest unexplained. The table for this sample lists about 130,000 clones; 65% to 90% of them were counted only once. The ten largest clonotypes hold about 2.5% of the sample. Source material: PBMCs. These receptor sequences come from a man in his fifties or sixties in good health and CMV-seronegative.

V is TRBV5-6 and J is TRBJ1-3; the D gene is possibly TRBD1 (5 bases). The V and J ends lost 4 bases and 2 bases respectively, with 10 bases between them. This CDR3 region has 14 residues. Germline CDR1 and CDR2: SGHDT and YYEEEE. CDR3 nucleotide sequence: TGTGCCAGCAGCAAGCAGGGTACTGGAAACACCATATATTTT. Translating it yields CASSKQGTGNTIYF.

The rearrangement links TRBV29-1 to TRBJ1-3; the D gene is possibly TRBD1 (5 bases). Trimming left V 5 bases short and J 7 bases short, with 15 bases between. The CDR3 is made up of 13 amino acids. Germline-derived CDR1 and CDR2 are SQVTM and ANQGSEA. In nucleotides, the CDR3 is TGCAGCGTTAATACAGGAATGGGGAACACCATATATTTT. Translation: CSVNTGMGNTIYF. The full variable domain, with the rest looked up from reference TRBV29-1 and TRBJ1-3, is SAVISQKPSRDICQRGTSLTIQCQVDSQVTMMFWYRQQPGQSLTLIATANQGSEATYESGFVIDKFPISRPNLTFSTLTVSNMSPEDSSIYLCSVNTGMGNTIYFGEGSWLTVV.

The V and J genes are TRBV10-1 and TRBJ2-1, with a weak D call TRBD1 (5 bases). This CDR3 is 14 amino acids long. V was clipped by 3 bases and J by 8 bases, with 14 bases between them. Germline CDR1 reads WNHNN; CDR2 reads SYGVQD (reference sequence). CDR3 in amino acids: CASSDRGLLDEQFF. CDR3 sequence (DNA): TGCGCCAGCAGTGATAGGGGCCTTTTGGATGAGCAGTTCTTC.

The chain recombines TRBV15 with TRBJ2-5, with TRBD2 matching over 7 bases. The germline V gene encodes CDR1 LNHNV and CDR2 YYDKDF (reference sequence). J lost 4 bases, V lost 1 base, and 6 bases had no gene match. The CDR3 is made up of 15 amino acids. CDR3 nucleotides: TGTGCCACCAGCAGAGGGGGGGGAGTGAGAGAGACCCAGTACTTC. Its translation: CATSRGGGVRETQYF. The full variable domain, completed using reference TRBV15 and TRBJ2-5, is DAMVIQNPRYQVTQFGKPVTLSCSQTLNHNVMYWYQQKSSQAPKLLFHYYDKDFNNEADTPDNFQSRRPNTSFCFLDIRSPGLGDTAMYLCATSRGGGVRETQYFGPGTRLLVL.

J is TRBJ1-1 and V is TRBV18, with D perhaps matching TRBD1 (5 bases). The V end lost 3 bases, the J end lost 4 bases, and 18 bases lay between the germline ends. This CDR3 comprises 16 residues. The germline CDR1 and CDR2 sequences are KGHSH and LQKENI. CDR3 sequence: CASSPRQGSSGTEAFF. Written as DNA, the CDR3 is TGTGCCAGCTCACCCCGGCAGGGCTCCTCAGGCACTGAAGCTTTCTTT. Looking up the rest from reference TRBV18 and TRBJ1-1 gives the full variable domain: NAGVMQNPRHLVRRRGQEARLRCSPMKGHSHVYWYRQLPEEGLKFMVYLQKENIIDESGMPKERFSAEFPKEGPSILRIQQVVRGDSAAYFCASSPRQGSSGTEAFFGQGTRLTVV.

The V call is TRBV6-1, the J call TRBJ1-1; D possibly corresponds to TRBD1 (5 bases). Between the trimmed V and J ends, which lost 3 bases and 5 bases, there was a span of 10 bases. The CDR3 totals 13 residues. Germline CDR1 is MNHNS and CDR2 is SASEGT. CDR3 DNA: TGTGCCAGCAGTGACAGGGCTCAAACTGAAGCTTTCTTT. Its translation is CASSDRAQTEAFF.

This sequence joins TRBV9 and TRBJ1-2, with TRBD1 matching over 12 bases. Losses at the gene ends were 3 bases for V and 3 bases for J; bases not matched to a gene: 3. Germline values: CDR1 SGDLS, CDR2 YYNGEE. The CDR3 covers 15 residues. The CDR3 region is CASSAGQGADYGYTF. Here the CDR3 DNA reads TGTGCCAGCAGCGCGGGACAGGGGGCGGACTATGGCTACACCTTC.

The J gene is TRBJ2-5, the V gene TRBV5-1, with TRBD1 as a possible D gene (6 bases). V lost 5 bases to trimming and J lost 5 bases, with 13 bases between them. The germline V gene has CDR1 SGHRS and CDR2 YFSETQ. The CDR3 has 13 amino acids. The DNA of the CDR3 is TGCGCCAGCAGGCACAGGGAGAAGGAGACCCAGTACTTC. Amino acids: CASRHREKETQYF.

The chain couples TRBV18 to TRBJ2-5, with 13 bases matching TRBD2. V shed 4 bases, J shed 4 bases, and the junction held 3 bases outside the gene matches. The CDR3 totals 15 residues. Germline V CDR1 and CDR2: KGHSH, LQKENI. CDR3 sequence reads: CASSRGLAGSETQYF. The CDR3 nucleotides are TGTGCCAGCTCACGGGGACTAGCGGGGTCAGAGACCCAGTACTTC.

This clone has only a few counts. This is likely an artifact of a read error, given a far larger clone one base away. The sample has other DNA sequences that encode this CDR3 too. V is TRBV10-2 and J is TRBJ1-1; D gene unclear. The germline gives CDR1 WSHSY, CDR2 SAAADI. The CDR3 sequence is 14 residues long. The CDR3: CASSDPGGIPEAFF. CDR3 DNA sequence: TGCGCCAGCAGTGACCCAGGAGGGATCCCTGAGGCTTTCTTT.

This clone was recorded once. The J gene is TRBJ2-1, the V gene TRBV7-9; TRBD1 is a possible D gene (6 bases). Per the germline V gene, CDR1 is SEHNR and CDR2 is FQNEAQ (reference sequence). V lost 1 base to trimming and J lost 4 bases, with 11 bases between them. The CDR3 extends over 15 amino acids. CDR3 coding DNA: TGTGCCAGCAGCTTAGGCCGAGGGGGATACAATGAGCAGTTCTTC. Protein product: CASSLGRGGYNEQFF.

The CDR3: CASSLAAGGLADTQYF. The DNA for the CDR3 is TGTGCCAGCAGCTTAGCTGCGGGGGGGCTCGCAGATACGCAGTATTTT. The chain carries TRBV11-2 and TRBJ2-3, with 9 bases fitting TRBD2. Per the germline V gene, CDR1 is SGHAT and CDR2 is FQNNGV. The ends lost 1 base at V and 4 bases at J; junction bases unmatched: 6. The length of the CDR3 is 16 residues.

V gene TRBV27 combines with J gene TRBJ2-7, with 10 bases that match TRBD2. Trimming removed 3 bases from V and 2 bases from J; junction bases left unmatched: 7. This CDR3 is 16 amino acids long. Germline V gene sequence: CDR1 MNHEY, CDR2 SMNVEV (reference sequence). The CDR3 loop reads CASSFASGGAPYEQYF. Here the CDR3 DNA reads TGTGCCAGCAGTTTCGCGAGCGGGGGGGCGCCCTACGAGCAGTACTTC.

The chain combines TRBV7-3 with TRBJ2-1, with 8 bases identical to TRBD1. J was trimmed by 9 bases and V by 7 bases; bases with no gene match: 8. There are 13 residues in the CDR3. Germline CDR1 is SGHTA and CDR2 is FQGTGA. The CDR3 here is CASTTDRGGEQFF. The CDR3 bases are TGTGCCAGCACCACCGACAGGGGAGGTGAGCAGTTCTTC.

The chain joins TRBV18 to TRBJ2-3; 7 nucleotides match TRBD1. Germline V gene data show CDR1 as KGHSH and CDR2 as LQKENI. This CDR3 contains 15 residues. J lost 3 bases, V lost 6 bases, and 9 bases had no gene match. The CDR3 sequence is CASSPRDRGTDTQYF. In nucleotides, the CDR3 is TGTGCCAGCTCTCCGAGGGACAGAGGTACAGATACGCAGTATTTT.

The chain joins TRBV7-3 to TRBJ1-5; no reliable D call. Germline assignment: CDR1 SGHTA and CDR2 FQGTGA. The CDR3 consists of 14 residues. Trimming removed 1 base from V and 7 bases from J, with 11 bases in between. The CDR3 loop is CASSLNGGQQPQHF. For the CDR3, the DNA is TGTGCCAGCAGCTTAAACGGAGGGCAGCAGCCCCAGCATTTT.

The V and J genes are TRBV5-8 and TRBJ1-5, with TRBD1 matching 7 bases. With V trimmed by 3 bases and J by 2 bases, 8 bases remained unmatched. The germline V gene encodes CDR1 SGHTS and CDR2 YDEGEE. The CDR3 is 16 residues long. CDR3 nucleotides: TGTGCCAGCAGCTCACAGGGGCATGGGCGCAATCAGCCCCAGCATTTT. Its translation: CASSSQGHGRNQPQHF.

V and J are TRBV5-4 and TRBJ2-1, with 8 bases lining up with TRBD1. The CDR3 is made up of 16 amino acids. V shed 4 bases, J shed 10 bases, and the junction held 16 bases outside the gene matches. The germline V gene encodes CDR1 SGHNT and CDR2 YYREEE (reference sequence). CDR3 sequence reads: CASSPSGGQARVEQFF. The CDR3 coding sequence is TGTGCCAGCAGCCCCTCAGGGGGACAGGCGCGAGTGGAGCAGTTCTTC.

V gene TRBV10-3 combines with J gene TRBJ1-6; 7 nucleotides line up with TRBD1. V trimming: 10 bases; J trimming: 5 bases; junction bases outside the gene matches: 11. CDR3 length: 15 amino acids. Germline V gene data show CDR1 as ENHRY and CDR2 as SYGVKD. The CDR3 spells CATATGSHDNSPLHF. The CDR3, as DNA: TGTGCCACGGCGACAGGGTCCCATGATAATTCACCCCTCCACTTT.

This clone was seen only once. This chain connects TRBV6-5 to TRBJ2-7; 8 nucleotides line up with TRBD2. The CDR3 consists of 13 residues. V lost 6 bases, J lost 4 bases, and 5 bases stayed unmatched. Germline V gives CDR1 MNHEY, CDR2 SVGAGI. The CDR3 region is CASREAGAYEQYF. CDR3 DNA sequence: TGTGCCAGCAGAGAAGCGGGGGCTTACGAGCAGTACTTC.

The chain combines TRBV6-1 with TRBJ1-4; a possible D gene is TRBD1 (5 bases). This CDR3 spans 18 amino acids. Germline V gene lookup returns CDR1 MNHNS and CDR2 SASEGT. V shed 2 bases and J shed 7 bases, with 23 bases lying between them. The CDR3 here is CASSEWGTHKTYPEKLFF. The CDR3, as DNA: TGTGCCAGCAGTGAATGGGGCACACACAAAACCTACCCTGAAAAACTGTTTTTT.

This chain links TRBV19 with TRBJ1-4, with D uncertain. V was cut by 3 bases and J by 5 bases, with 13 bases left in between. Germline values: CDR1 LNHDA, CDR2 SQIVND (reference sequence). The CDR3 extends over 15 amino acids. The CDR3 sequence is CASSIWARGNEKLFF. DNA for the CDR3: TGTGCCAGTAGTATTTGGGCACGGGGAAATGAAAAACTGTTTTTT.

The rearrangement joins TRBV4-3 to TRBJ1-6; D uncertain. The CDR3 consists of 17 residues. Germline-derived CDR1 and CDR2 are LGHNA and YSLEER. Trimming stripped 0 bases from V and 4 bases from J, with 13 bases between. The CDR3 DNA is TGCGCCAGCAGCCAAGATGGTTACAGTTCTTATAATTCACCCCTCCACTTT. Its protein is CASSQDGYSSYNSPLHF.

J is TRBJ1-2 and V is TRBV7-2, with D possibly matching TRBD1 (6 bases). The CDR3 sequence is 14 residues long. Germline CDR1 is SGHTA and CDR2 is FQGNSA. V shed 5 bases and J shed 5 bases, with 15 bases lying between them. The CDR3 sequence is CASSPDRQVYGYTF. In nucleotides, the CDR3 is TGTGCCAGCAGCCCCGACCGACAGGTTTATGGCTACACCTTC.

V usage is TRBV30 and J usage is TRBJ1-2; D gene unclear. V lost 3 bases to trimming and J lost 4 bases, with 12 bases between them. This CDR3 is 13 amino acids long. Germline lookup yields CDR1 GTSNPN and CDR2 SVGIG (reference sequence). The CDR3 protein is CAWRSRQSYGYTF. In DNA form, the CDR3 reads TGTGCCTGGAGGTCGCGGCAGTCCTATGGCTACACCTTC.

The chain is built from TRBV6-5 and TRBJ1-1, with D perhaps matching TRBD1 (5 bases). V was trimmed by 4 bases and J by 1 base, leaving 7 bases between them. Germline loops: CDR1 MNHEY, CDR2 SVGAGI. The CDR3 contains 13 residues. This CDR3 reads CASSFDRNTEAFF. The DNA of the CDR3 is TGTGCCAGCAGTTTTGACAGGAACACTGAAGCTTTCTTT.

Here the CDR3 DNA reads TGTGCCAGCAGCTTTACAGGGGGAGGAGAGACCCAGTACTTC. Encoded protein: CASSFTGGGETQYF. The chain couples TRBV7-9 to TRBJ2-5; 8 positions agree with TRBD1. Germline V gene lookup returns CDR1 SEHNR and CDR2 FQNEAQ (reference sequence). The ends lost 3 bases at V and 4 bases at J; junction bases unmatched: 4. The length of the CDR3 is 14 residues.

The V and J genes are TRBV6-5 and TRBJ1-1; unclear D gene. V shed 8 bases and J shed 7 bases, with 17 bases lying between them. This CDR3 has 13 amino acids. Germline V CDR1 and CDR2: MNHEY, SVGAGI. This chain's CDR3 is CASRSPQLSEAFF. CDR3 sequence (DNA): TGTGCCAGCCGTTCCCCCCAATTGAGTGAAGCTTTCTTT.

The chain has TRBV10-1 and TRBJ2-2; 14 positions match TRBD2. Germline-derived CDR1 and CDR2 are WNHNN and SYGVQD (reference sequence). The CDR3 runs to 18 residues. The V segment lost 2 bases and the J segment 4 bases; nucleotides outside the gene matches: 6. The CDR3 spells CASSEGLAGGRGTGELFF. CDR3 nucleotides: TGCGCCAGCAGTGAGGGACTAGCGGGGGGCCGGGGCACCGGGGAGCTGTTTTTT.

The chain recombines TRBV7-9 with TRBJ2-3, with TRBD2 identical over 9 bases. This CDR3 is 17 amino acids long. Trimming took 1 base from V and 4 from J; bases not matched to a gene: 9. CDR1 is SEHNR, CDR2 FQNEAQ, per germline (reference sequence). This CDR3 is CASSLGGGVAGADTQYF. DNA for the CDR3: TGTGCCAGCAGCTTAGGGGGCGGGGTAGCGGGGGCAGATACGCAGTATTTT.

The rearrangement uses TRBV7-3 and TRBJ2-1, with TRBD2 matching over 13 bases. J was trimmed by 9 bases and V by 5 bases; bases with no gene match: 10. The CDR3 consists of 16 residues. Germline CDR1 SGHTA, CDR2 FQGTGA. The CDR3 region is CASSLQSGLAGTEQFF. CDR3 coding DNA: TGTGCCAGCAGCCTACAATCGGGACTAGCGGGGACTGAGCAGTTCTTC.

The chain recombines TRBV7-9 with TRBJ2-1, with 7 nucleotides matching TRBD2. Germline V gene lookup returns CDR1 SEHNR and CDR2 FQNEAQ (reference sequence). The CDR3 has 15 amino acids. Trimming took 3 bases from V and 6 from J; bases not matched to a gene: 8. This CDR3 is CASSLTRGGVNEQFF. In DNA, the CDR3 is TGTGCCAGCAGCTTGACTCGCGGGGGAGTCAATGAGCAGTTCTTC.